This TCR beta chain was sequenced in a study of vaccination effects on CD4 cells after COVID-19. Background on the study: Vaccination of participants consisted of two doses of either the BNT162b2 or mRNA-1273 vaccine.

Turning to this clone: Its antigen is currently unknown.

Regarding the study as a whole: Researchers report that only 1 of 255 vaccine-induced clones in healthy vaccinees cross-reacted with common cold coronaviruses.

Prior to sequencing, the ViraFEST assay stimulated PBMC with viral peptide pools, which expanded the antigen-specific CD4+ T cells. Isolating CD4+ T cells followed 9 to 11 days of culture. Vaccinated recipients, who were negative for nucleocapsid antibodies, had no history of SARS-CoV-2 infection. A density of fewer than 2.5 million PBMC per well was used; these cells were cultured with about 10 IU/ml IL-2 and roughly 10 ug/ml peptides. TCRdb's copy holds only in-frame clones and misses some; the assay was immunoSEQ multiplex PCR. This table holds 40,000 to 50,000 clones, 70% found once. Germline V gene data show CDR1 as SGHRS and CDR2 as YFSETQ. V shed 4 bases, J shed 4 bases, and the junction held 11 bases outside the gene matches. The CDR3 extends over 18 amino acids.

This sequence originates from a human donor who received a COVID-19 vaccine. This material consisted of CD4+ T cells from PBMCs cultured with HCoV-OC43 spike peptides, taken before COVID-19 vaccination. The sample's subset: HCoV-OC43 spike overlapping peptide pool stimulation. This chain joins TRBV5-1 and TRBJ2-1, with TRBD2 matching over 13 bases. In DNA form, the CDR3 reads TGCGCCAGCAGCGCACCCCTTGAACTAGCGGGGGGGTACAATGAGCAGTTCTTC. Translating gives CASSAPLELAGGYNEQFF.